This T cell receptor beta chain was profiled in a study of tissue T cells after allogeneic stem cell transplantation. Across the study: Steroid-refractory graft-versus-host disease after allogeneic hematopoietic cell transplant qualified adults for prospective research-autopsy enrollment.

Some clones are missing from TCRdb's copy, which holds only in-frame ones; the method was immunoSEQ multiplex PCR. The data hold about 26,000 clones, with 91% observed a single time. Findings of the study overall: Across patients, clones rarely overlapped, yet motif clusters were shared tissue-specifically.

Of note for this clone: The antigen is unknown.

The TCR originated in a male donor older than 55 who later had graft-versus-host disease after an allogeneic stem cell transplant. The sequences come from blood, collected before transplantation.

The CDR3 coding sequence is TGTGCCAGCAGCCAAGGACAGGGCAACTACAATGAGCAGTTCTTC. As protein: CASSQGQGNYNEQFF. The chain has TRBV3-1 (or the pseudogene TRBV3-2) and TRBJ2-1; 7 positions match TRBD1. The CDR3 sequence is 15 residues long. CDR1 LGHDT and CDR2 YNNKEL come from the germline V gene (reference sequence). Trimming at V came to 1 base and at J to 3 bases, leaving 3 bases not matched to a gene.